A selection of T cell receptor beta chains follows, all from one sample in a study of T cell responses to AZD1222 COVID-19 vaccine. Method: immunoSEQ multiplex PCR; TCRdb's copy keeps in-frame clones and lacks some. The sample lists about 92,000 clones, about 91% occurring once. The source material was peripheral blood, sampled on day 0 of MenACWY control vaccination. These receptors were taken from an adult in good health. CDR3s include the opening cysteine and the closing phenylalanine or tryptophan. Fields, in order: clone size, V gene, J gene, CDR3 protein. Some rows have no size entry. The others give once, few or many, or a class for an expanded clone.

abundance: few
v_gene: TRBV5-1
j_gene: TRBJ1-3
CDR3aa: CASNLGGSSSSGNTIYF

abundance: -
v_gene: TRBV6-5
j_gene: TRBJ1-2
CDR3aa: CASRKTGFNYGYTF

abundance: -
v_gene: TRBV15
j_gene: TRBJ1-3
CDR3aa: CATQGQASGNTIYF

abundance: -
v_gene: TRBV28
j_gene: TRBJ1-6
CDR3aa: CATGPHNSPLHF

abundance: -
v_gene: TRBV7-2
j_gene: TRBJ1-1
CDR3aa: CASSPSSIVEAFF

abundance: once
v_gene: TRBV6-5
j_gene: TRBJ2-2
CDR3aa: CASRDSSNTGELFF

abundance: -
v_gene: TRBV6-5
j_gene: TRBJ1-1
CDR3aa: CASSLWGDTEAFF

abundance: -
v_gene: TRBV28
j_gene: TRBJ1-3
CDR3aa: CASSSPGQGGRNTIYF

abundance: -
v_gene: TRBV10-3
j_gene: TRBJ2-1
CDR3aa: CAISDRGSGEQFF

abundance: once
v_gene: TRBV12-3/TRBV12-4
j_gene: TRBJ1-2
CDR3aa: CASSLGGNYGYTF